The following is a TCR beta chain sequence with its context. Its target is unknown. The CDR3 is made up of 12 amino acids. The ends lost 9 bases at V and 5 bases at J; junction bases unmatched: 6. Germline V lookup: CDR1 LNHDA, CDR2 SQIVND (reference sequence). Sequencing was performed with immunoSEQ multiplex PCR; in TCRdb, only in-frame clones are kept and a portion is missing. The repertoire holds tens of thousands of clones, with about 74% as singletons. The sample originates from a study of memory CD4+ T cells and cytomegalovirus serostatus. Study-wide results and limits: CD4+ memory repertoires contained 67 of 164 reported CMV TCRbeta sequences. Suggested: most of the CMV-linked TCR signature lies in CD4+ memory cells. Median bootstrapped AUC for CMV status was about 0.94 originally, 0.85 to 0.92 US-trained.

Single viable CD3+CD4+CD8-CD45RO+ cells were sorted as the memory CD4+ T cells. Positive selection with CD4 microbeads enriched total CD4+ T cells. The TCR originated in an adult in good health and CMV-seronegative. The sample taken for sequencing was memory CD4+ T cells from blood. The chain employs TRBV19 and TRBJ2-7; 8 nucleotides align to TRBD1. The CDR3 protein is CASGDRLDEQYF. Written as DNA, the CDR3 is TGTGCCAGCGGGGACAGGCTTGACGAGCAGTACTTC. The full variable domain, completed using reference TRBV19 and TRBJ2-7, is DGGITQSPKYLFRKEGQNVTLSCEQNLNHDAMYWYRQDPGQGLRLIYYSQIVNDFQKGDIAEGYSVSREKKESFPLTVTSAQKNPTAFYLCASGDRLDEQYFGPGTRLTVT.